This TCR beta chain was identified in a study of T cell responses to AZD1222 COVID-19 vaccine. The CDR3 length is 14 residues. The V and J ends lost 4 bases and 2 bases, in that order; junction bases with no gene match: 3. Germline V gives CDR1 SGHRS, CDR2 YFSETQ. Libraries were prepared by immunoSEQ multiplex PCR; TCRdb keeps only in-frame clonotypes and omits some of them. Among about 92,000 clones listed, about 90% were seen once. The chain recombines TRBV5-1 with TRBJ1-1; 9 nucleotides agree with TRBD1. The TCR comes from an adult in good health. This material consisted of peripheral blood, taken on day 0 of AZD1222 vaccination. CDR3 nucleotide sequence: TGCGCCAGCAGCATGGACAGGGGTAACACTGAAGCTTTCTTT. Residues: CASSMDRGNTEAFF.